A selection of T cell receptor beta chains follows, all from one sample in a study of PD-1 blockade in classical Hodgkin lymphoma. Assay used: immunoSEQ multiplex PCR; TCRdb lists only in-frame clones, some missing. Of about 46,000 clones listed, around 81% are singletons. Sequenced material: peripheral blood mononuclear cells (PBMCs), taken before the second cycle of nivolumab. The source of these receptors is a human donor with classical Hodgkin lymphoma. The CDR3 runs from the conserved cysteine through the conserved F or W. A D gene is named only where the DNA matches it firmly.

v_gene: TRBV7-2
j_gene: TRBJ1-5
d_gene: TRBD1
CDR3aa: CASSSRQGGNQPQHF

v_gene: TRBV19
j_gene: TRBJ2-1
d_gene: TRBD2
CDR3aa: CASSKERESYNEQFF

v_gene: TRBV19
j_gene: TRBJ2-7
d_gene: -
CDR3aa: CASSGTGSYEQYF

v_gene: TRBV5-1
j_gene: TRBJ1-2
d_gene: -
CDR3aa: CASRGQGDGYTF

v_gene: TRBV7-3
j_gene: TRBJ2-7
d_gene: TRBD2
CDR3aa: CASSQAGGGYEQYF

v_gene: TRBV19
j_gene: TRBJ1-1
d_gene: -
CDR3aa: CASSKDGRAAGWWTEAFF

v_gene: TRBV6-5
j_gene: TRBJ1-1
d_gene: TRBD1
CDR3aa: CASSIQGRTEAFF

v_gene: TRBV19
j_gene: TRBJ1-2
d_gene: TRBD1
CDR3aa: CASSISGTGNYGYTF

v_gene: TRBV28
j_gene: TRBJ1-5
d_gene: -
CDR3aa: CASSFITNQPQHF

v_gene: TRBV28
j_gene: TRBJ2-2
d_gene: -
CDR3aa: CASSPGNTGELFF

v_gene: TRBV28
j_gene: TRBJ2-2
d_gene: -
CDR3aa: CASSSLGVNTGELFF

v_gene: TRBV19
j_gene: TRBJ1-1
d_gene: -
CDR3aa: CASIEGTEAFF

v_gene: TRBV19
j_gene: TRBJ2-3
d_gene: TRBD1
CDR3aa: CASRETGMADTQYF

v_gene: TRBV7-2
j_gene: TRBJ1-2
d_gene: TRBD1
CDR3aa: CASSPHRQGLGYTF

v_gene: TRBV28
j_gene: TRBJ1-1
d_gene: -
CDR3aa: CASSLTDLITEAFF

v_gene: TRBV6-5
j_gene: TRBJ1-1
d_gene: -
CDR3aa: CASSYAQRNTEAFF

v_gene: TRBV7-8
j_gene: TRBJ2-1
d_gene: TRBD1
CDR3aa: CASSKTGLYNEQFF

v_gene: TRBV7-2
j_gene: TRBJ2-5
d_gene: -
CDR3aa: CASSSDWGETQYF

v_gene: TRBV2
j_gene: TRBJ2-7
d_gene: -
CDR3aa: CASSEGRGSYEQYF

v_gene: TRBV30
j_gene: TRBJ2-7
d_gene: -
CDR3aa: CAWSRGGARPYEQYF

v_gene: TRBV4-3
j_gene: TRBJ2-3
d_gene: -
CDR3aa: CASSQSEGFWSDTQYF

v_gene: TRBV27
j_gene: TRBJ2-7
d_gene: TRBD1
CDR3aa: CASSRGTGAFEQYF

v_gene: TRBV5-1
j_gene: TRBJ2-3
d_gene: TRBD1
CDR3aa: CASSLRPGTGSVDTQYF

v_gene: TRBV9
j_gene: TRBJ2-3
d_gene: -
CDR3aa: CASNSAFTGRDTQYF

v_gene: TRBV9
j_gene: TRBJ2-5
d_gene: -
CDR3aa: CASSASQGGRETQYF

v_gene: TRBV6-1
j_gene: TRBJ1-2
d_gene: -
CDR3aa: CASFSAQTNYGYTF

v_gene: TRBV19
j_gene: TRBJ2-1
d_gene: TRBD1
CDR3aa: CASSIGVRGRPNEQFF

v_gene: TRBV4-2
j_gene: TRBJ1-2
d_gene: TRBD1
CDR3aa: CASSQGQGVYGYTF

v_gene: TRBV14
j_gene: TRBJ2-1
d_gene: -
CDR3aa: CASSQNGPSGNEQFF

v_gene: TRBV29-1
j_gene: TRBJ2-7
d_gene: TRBD1
CDR3aa: CSVILGGGAYEQYF

v_gene: TRBV18
j_gene: TRBJ1-5
d_gene: -
CDR3aa: CASSLGTVITYQPQHF

v_gene: TRBV30
j_gene: TRBJ2-2
d_gene: -
CDR3aa: CAWNAGNTGELFF

v_gene: TRBV7-6
j_gene: TRBJ2-7
d_gene: -
CDR3aa: CASSLALRGGHYEQYF

v_gene: TRBV2
j_gene: TRBJ2-1
d_gene: -
CDR3aa: CASSRSEYNEQFF

v_gene: TRBV6-5
j_gene: TRBJ1-5
d_gene: -
CDR3aa: CASSRNTGSRQPQHF

v_gene: TRBV9
j_gene: TRBJ2-1
d_gene: TRBD1
CDR3aa: CASSPRDRSYNEQFF

v_gene: TRBV30
j_gene: TRBJ1-1
d_gene: -
CDR3aa: CAWGSTNTEAFF

v_gene: TRBV4-3
j_gene: TRBJ2-2
d_gene: -
CDR3aa: CASSQGAQVYTGELFF

v_gene: TRBV6-5
j_gene: TRBJ2-7
d_gene: -
CDR3aa: CASGYDEQYF

v_gene: TRBV7-2
j_gene: TRBJ2-3
d_gene: TRBD2
CDR3aa: CASSSRLAGQFSTDTQYF

v_gene: TRBV6-1
j_gene: TRBJ1-5
d_gene: TRBD1
CDR3aa: CASSDWGRDRDLLGGQPQHF

v_gene: TRBV2
j_gene: TRBJ2-1
d_gene: TRBD2
CDR3aa: CASSAVSSGSGEQFF

v_gene: TRBV5-1
j_gene: TRBJ1-1
d_gene: -
CDR3aa: CASKAQGTTEAFF

v_gene: TRBV2
j_gene: TRBJ1-2
d_gene: -
CDR3aa: CASREWGDYGYTF

v_gene: TRBV6-5
j_gene: TRBJ2-1
d_gene: TRBD2
CDR3aa: CASGLAGYNEQFF

v_gene: TRBV19
j_gene: TRBJ1-2
d_gene: -
CDR3aa: CAIKDTDSGGYTF